What follows is one TCR beta chain and its context. Its antigen is unknown. Trimming cost V 4 bases and J 0 bases, with 16 bases left between them. The CDR3 consists of 17 residues. CDR1 is MNHEY, CDR2 SMNVEV, per germline (reference sequence). The entry originates in a study of early T cells in non-severe SARS-CoV-2 infection. Study background: Bulk RNA isolated from unsorted whole blood underwent sequencing; chains were not paired. The study, taken as a whole, reports: The matching step, a VDJdb search, favored anti-spike CD8 responses and missed private and CD4 specificities.

Individual cDNA molecules each received unique molecular identifiers attached to them. TCRdb ran MiXCR on the 5' RACE reads and lists one entry per CDR3 protein. The sample shows around 76,000 distinct CDR3 sequences, more than 10% of them seen only once. The sample comprised whole blood. This receptor was taken from an adult who was a healthcare worker with PCR-confirmed SARS-CoV-2 infection or an uninfected control (not recorded which). This chain joins TRBV27 and TRBJ1-3; D is uncertain. The CDR3 bases are TGTGCCAGCAGTTCCGGGGTCCGGAGCCACTCTGGAAACACCATATATTTT. Translated, it gives CASSSGVRSHSGNTIYF.